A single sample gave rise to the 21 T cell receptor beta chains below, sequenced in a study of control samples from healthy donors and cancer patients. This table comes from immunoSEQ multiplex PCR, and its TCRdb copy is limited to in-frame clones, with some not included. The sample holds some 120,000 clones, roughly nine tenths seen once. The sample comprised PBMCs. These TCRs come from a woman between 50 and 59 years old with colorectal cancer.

The CDR3 sequence is CASSESPGTPETQYF. The CDR3 DNA sequence: TGTGCCAGCAGTGAATCTCCCGGGACCCCAGAGACCCAGTACTTC. The chain recombines TRBV2 with TRBJ2-5, with D possibly called TRBD1 or TRBD2 (5 bases each). The CDR3 has 15 residues. V was trimmed by 2 bases and J by 4 bases, leaving 14 bases between them. Germline V CDR1 and CDR2: SNHLY, FYNNEI.

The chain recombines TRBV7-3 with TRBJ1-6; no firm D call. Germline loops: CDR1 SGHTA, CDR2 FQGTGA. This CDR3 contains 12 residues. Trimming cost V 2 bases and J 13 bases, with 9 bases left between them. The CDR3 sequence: CASSLQRVPLHF. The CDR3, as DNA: TGTGCCAGCAGCTTACAAAGAGTTCCCCTCCACTTT.

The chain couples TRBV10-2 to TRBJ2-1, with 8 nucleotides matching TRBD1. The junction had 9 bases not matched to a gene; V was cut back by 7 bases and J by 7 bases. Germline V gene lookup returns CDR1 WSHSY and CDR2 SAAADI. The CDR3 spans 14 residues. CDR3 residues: CASKDRTGINEQFF. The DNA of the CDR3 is TGCGCCAGCAAGGATCGGACAGGGATAAATGAGCAGTTCTTC.

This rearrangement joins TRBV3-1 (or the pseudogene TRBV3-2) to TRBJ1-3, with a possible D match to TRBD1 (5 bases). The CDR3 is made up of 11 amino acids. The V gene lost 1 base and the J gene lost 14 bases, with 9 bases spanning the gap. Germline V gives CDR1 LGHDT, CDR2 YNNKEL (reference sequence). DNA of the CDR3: TGTGCCAGCAGCCAAGTCGGGACCGTATATTTT. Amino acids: CASSQVGTVYF.

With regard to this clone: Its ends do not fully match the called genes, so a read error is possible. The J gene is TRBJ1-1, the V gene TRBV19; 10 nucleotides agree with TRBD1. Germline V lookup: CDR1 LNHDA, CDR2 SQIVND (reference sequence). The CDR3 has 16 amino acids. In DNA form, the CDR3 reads TGTGCCAGTAGTGTAGACAGGGGGCTAACGAACACTGAAGCTTTCTTT. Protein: CASSVDRGLTNTEAFF.

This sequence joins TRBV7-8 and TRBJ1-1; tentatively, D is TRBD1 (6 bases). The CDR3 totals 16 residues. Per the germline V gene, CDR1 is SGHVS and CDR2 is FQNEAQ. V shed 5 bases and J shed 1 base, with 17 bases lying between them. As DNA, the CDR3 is TGTGCCAGCAGCCCAACGGCGGGACAAAGGAACACTGAAGCTTTCTTT. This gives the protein CASSPTAGQRNTEAFF.

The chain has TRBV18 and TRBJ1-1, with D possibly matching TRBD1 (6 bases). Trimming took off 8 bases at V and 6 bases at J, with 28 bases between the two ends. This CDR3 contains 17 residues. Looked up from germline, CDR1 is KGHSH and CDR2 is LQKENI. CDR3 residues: CASTRHDTGGGSAEAFF. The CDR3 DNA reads TGTGCCAGCACGCGTCACGATACGGGGGGCGGTTCCGCTGAAGCTTTCTTT.

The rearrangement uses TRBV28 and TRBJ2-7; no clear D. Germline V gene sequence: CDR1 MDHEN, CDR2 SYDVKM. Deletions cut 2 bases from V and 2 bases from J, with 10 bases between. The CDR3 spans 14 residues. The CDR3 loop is CASSLVSDTYEQYF. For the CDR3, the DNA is TGTGCCAGCAGTTTAGTGTCAGACACCTACGAGCAGTACTTC.

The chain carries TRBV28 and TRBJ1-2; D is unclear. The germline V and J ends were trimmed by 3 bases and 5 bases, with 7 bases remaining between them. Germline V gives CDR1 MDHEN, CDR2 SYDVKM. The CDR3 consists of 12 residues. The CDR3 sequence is CASSFQSYGYTF. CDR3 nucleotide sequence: TGTGCCAGCAGTTTCCAATCATATGGCTACACCTTC.

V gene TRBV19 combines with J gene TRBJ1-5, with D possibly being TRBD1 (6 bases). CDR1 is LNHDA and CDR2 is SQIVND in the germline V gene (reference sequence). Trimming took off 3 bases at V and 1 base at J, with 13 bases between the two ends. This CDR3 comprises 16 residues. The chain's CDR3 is CASSIFSTGSNQPQHF. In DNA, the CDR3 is TGTGCCAGTAGTATTTTCTCGACAGGAAGCAATCAGCCCCAGCATTTT.

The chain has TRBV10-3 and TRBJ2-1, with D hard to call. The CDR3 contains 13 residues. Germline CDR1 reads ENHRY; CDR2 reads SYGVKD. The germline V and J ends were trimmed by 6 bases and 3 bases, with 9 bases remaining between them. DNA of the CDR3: TGTGCCATCAGAACAGAGATCTACAATGAGCAGTTCTTC. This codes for CAIRTEIYNEQFF.

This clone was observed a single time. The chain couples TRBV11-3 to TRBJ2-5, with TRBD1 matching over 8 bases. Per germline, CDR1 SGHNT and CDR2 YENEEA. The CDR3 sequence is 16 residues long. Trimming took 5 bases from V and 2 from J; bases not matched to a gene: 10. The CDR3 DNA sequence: TGTGCCAGCAGCACAACCCGACAGGGGCTACAAGAGACCCAGTACTTC. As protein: CASSTTRQGLQETQYF.

The DNA for the CDR3 is TGTGCCAGCAGCAAACCGGGACTAGCCTACGAGCAGTACTTC. It specifies CASSKPGLAYEQYF. The chain uses TRBV2 and TRBJ2-7; TRBD2 agrees at 8 bases. CDR3 length equals 14 residues. Germline CDR1 reads SNHLY; CDR2 reads FYNNEI. The junction had 6 bases not matched to a gene; V was cut back by 6 bases and J by 2 bases. The complete variable domain, with remaining parts taken from reference TRBV2 and TRBJ2-7, reads EPEVTQTPSHQVTQMGQEVILRCVPISNHLYFYWYRQILGQKVEFLVSFYNNEISEKSEIFDDQFSVERPDGSNFTLKIRSTKLEDSAMYFCASSKPGLAYEQYFGPGTRLTVT.

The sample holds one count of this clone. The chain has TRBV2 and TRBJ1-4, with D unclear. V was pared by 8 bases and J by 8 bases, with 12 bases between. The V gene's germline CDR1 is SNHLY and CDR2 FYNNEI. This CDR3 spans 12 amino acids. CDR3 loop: CASQAANEKLFF. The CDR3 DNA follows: TGTGCCAGCCAAGCAGCGAACGAAAAACTGTTTTTT.

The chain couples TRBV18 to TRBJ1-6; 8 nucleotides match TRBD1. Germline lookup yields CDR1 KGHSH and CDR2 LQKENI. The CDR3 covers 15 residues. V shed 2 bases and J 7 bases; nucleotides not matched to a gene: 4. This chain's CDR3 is CASSPGQGQNSPLHF. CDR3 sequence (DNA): TGTGCCAGCTCACCAGGACAGGGACAGAATTCACCCCTCCACTTT.

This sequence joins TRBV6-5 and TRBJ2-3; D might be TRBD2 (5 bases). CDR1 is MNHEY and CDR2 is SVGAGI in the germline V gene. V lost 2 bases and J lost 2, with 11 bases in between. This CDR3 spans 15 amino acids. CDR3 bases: TGTGCCAGCAGTTACGGGAGCGGATTCACAGATACGCAGTATTTT. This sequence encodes CASSYGSGFTDTQYF.

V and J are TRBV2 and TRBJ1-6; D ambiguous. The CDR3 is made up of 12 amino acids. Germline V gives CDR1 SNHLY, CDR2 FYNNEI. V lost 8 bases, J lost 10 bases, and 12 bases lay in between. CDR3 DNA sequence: TGTGCCAGCGGAATAGGCTACTCACCCCTCCACTTT. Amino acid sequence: CASGIGYSPLHF.

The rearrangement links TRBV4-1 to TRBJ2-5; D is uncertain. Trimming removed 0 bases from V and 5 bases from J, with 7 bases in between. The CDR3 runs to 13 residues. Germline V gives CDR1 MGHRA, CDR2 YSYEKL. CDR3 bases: TGCGCCAGCAGCCAAGATATCGCGGAGACCCAGTACTTC. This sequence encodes CASSQDIAETQYF.

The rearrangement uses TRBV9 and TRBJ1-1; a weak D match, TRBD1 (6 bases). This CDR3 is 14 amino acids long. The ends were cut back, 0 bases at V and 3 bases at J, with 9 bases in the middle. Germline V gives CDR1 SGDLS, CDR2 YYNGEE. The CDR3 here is CASSVGPGDTEAFF. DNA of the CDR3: TGTGCCAGCAGCGTAGGACCAGGGGACACTGAAGCTTTCTTT.

The CDR3 region is CASNAGGQALKNTEAFF. The CDR3 DNA follows: TGCGCCAGCAACGCTGGAGGGCAGGCGCTAAAGAACACTGAAGCTTTCTTT. V usage is TRBV5-1 and J usage is TRBJ1-1; D is unclear. CDR3 length: 17 residues. Germline V gives CDR1 SGHRS, CDR2 YFSETQ. V was pared by 6 bases and J by 1 base, with 22 bases between.

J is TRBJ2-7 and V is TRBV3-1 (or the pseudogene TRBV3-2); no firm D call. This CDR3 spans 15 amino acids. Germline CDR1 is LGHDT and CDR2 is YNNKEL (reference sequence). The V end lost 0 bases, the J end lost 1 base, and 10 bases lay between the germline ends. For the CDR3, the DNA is TGTGCCAGCAGCCAAGATCTTTGGGGTTCCTACGAGCAGTACTTC. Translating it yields CASSQDLWGSYEQYF.